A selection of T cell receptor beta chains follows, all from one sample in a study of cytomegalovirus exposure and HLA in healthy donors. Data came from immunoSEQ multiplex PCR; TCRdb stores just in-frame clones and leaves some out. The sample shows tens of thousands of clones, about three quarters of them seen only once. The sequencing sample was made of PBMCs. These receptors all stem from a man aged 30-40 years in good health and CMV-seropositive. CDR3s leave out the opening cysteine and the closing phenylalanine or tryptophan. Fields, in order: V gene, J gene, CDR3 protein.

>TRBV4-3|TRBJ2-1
ASSQDHAGGPYNEQF
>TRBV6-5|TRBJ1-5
ASSPSGQGNQPQH
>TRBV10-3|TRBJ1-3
AIRPILSSGNTIY
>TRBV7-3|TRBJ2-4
ASSDLGGRNIQY
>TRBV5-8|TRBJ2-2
ASSFPQEGPGELF
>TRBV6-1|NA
ASSEALGDRGPTWSYEQY
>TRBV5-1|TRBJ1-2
ASSLSGNAYGYT
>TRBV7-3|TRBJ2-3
ASSLREGDTQY
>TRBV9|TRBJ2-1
ASSEGAGPGLSEQF
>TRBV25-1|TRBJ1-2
ASSGDIYGYT
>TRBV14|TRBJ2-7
ASSQDRRQGYEQY
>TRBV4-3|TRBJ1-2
ASSQGYGDTHGYT
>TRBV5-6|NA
ASSRQGEQY
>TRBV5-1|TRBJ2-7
ASSLVRGPYEQY
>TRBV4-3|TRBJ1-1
ASSQDLAGTGGNTEAF
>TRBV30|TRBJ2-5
AWSVPVVAGWETQY
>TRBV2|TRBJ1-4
ASSEEDNSREKLF
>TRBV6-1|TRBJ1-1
ASLSGTTNTEAF
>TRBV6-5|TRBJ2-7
ASSYSWDTITYEQY
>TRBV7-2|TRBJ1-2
ASSPYGRDRGSYGYT
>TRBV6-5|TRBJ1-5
ASSYSSYSNQPQH
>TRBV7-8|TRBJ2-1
ASSFPPVGTGIASYNEQF
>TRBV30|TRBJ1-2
AWSLGGSFYGYT
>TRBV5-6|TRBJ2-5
ASSLLGARETQY
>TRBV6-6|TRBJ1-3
ASRALNSGNTIY
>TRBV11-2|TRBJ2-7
ASSPGTSGGYYEQY